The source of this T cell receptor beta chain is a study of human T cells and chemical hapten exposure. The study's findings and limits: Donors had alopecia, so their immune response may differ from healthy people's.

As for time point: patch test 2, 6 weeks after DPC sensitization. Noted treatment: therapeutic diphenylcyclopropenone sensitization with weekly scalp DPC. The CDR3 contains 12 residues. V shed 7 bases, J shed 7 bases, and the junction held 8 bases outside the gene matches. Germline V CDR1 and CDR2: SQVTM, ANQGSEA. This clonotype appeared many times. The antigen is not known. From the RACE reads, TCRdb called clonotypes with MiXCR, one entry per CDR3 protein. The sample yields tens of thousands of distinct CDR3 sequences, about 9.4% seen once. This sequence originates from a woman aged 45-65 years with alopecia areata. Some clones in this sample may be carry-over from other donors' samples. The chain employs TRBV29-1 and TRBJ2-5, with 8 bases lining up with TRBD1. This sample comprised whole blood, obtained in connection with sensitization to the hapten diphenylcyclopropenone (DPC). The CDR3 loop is CSAGQVEGTQYF. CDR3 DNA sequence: TGCAGCGCGGGACAGGTGGAAGGGACCCAGTACTTC.